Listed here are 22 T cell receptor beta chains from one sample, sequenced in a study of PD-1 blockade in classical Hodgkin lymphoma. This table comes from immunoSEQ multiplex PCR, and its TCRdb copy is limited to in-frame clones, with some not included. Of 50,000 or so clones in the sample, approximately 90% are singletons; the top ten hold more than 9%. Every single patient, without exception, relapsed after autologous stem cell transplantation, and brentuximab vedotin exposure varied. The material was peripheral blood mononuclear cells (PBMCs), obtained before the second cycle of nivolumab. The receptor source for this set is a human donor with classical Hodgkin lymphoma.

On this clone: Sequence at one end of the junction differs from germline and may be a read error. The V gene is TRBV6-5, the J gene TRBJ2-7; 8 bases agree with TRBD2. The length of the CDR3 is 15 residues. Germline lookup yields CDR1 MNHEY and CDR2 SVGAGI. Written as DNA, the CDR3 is TGTGTCAGCACAACTGAGGCGGGGGGCTCCTACGAGCAGTACTTC. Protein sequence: CVSTTEAGGSYEQYF.

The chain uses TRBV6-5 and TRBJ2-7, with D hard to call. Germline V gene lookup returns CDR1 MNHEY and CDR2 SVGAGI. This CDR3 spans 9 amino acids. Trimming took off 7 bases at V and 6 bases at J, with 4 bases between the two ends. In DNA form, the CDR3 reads TGTGCCAGCATTCTCGAGCAGTACTTC. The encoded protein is CASILEQYF.

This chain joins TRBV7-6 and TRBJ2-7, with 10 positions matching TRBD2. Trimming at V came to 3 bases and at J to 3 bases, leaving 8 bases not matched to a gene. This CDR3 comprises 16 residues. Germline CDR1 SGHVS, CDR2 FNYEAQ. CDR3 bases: TGTGCCAGCAGCTTGCCTAGCGGGAGTACAGTCTACGAGCAGTACTTC. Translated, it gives CASSLPSGSTVYEQYF.

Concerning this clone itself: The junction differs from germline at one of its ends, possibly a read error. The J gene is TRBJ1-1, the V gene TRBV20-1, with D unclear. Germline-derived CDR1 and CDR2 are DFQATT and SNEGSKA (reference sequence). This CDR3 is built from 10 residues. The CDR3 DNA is TGCAGTGCTAGCGGCCCGGGCGGCCGATGG. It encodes CSASGPGGRW.

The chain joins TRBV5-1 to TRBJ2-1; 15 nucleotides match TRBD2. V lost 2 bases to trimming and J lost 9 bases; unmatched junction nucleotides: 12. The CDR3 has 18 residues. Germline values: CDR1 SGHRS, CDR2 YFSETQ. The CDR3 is CASSLGLAGGPKAFEQFF. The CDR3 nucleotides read TGCGCCAGCAGCTTAGGACTAGCGGGAGGGCCAAAGGCTTTTGAGCAGTTCTTC.

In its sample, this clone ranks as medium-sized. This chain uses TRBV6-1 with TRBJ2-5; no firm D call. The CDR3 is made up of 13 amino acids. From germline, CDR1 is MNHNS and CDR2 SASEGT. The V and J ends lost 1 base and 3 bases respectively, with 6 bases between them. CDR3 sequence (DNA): TGTGCCAGCAGTGAAGAGGTAGAAGAGACCCAGTACTTC. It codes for CASSEEVEETQYF.

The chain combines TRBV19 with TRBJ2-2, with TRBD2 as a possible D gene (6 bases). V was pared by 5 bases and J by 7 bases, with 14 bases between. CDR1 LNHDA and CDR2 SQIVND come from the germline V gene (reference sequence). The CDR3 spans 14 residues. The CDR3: CASSPTWGGGELFF. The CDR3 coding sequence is TGTGCCAGTAGTCCGACATGGGGAGGCGGGGAGCTGTTTTTT.

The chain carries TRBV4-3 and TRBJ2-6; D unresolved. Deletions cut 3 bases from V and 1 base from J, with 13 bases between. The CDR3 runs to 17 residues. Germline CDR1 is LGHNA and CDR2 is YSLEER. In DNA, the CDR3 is TGCGCCAGCAGCCATTCTTTGATGGATTCTGGGGCCAACGTCCTGACTTTC. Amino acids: CASSHSLMDSGANVLTF.

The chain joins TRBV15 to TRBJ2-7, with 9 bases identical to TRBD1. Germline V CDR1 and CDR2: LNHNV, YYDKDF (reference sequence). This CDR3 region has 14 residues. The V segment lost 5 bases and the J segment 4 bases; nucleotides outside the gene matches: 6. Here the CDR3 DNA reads TGTGCCACCAGCTCCGGGACAGGGTTTTACGAGCAGTACTTC. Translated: CATSSGTGFYEQYF.

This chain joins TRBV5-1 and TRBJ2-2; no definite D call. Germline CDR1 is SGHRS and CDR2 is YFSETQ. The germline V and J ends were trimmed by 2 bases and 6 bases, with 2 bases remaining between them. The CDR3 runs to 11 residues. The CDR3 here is CASSLAGELFF. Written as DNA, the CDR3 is TGCGCCAGCAGCTTAGCCGGGGAGCTGTTTTTT.

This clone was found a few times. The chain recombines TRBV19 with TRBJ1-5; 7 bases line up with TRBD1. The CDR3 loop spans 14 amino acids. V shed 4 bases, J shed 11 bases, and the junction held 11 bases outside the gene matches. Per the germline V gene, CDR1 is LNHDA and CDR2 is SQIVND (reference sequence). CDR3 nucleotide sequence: TGTGCCAGTAGTACGGGACAGAGGTTCCGGGCCCAGCATTTT. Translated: CASSTGQRFRAQHF.

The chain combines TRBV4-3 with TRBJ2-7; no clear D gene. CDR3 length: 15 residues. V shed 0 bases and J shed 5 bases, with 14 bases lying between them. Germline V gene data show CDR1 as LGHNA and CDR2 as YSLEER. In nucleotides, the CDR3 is TGCGCCAGCAGCCAAGATGGAGAGGACGGCCACGAGCAGTACTTC. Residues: CASSQDGEDGHEQYF.

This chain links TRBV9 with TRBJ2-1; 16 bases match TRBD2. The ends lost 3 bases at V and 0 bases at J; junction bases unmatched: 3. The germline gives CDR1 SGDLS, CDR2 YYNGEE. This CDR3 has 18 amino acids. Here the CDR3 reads CASSAGLAGGSSYNEQFF. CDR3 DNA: TGTGCCAGCAGCGCGGGACTAGCGGGGGGGAGCTCCTACAATGAGCAGTTCTTC.

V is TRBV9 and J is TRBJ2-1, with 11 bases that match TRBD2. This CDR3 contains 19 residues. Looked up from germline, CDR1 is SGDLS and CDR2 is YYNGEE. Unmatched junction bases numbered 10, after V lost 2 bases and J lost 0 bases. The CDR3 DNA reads TGTGCCAGCAGCGTCCTAGCGGGAGGCCCAATTTTCTCCTACAATGAGCAGTTCTTC. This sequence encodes CASSVLAGGPIFSYNEQFF.

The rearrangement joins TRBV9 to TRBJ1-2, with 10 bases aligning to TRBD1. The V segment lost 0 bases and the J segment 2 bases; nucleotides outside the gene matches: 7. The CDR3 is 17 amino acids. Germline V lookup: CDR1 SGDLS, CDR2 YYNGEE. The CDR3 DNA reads TGTGCCAGCAGCGTAGACGATAAGGACAGGGGGAACTATGGCTACACCTTC. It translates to CASSVDDKDRGNYGYTF.

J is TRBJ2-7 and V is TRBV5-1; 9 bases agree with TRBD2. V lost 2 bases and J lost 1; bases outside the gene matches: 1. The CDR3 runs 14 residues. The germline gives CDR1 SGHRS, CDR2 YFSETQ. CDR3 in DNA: TGCGCCAGCAGCTTTAGCGGGAGTTCCTACGAGCAGTACTTC. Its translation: CASSFSGSSYEQYF.

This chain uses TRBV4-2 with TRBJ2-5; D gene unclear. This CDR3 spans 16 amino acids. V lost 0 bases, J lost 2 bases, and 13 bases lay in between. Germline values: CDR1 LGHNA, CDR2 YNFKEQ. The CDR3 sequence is CASSQDSERNQETQYF. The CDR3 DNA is TGTGCCAGCAGCCAAGATTCGGAAAGGAATCAAGAGACCCAGTACTTC.

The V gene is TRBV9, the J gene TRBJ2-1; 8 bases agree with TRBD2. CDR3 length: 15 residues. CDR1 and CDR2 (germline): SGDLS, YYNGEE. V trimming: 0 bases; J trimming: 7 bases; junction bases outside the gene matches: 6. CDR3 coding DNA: TGTGCCAGCAGCGTAGACGGTCTAGCGGGTAATGAGCAGTTCTTC. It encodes CASSVDGLAGNEQFF.

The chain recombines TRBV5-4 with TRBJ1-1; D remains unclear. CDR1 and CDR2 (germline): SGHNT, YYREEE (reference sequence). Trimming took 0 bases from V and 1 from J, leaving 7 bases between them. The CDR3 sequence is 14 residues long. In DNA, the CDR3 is TGTGCCAGCAGCTTGGGTTTGGGGAACACTGAAGCTTTCTTT. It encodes CASSLGLGNTEAFF.

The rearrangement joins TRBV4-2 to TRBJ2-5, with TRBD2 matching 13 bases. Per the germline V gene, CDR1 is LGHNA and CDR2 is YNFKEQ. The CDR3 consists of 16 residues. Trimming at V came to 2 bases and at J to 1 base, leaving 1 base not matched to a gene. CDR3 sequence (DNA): TGTGCCAGCAGCCAAACTAGCGGGGGGGCCCAAGAGACCCAGTACTTC. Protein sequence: CASSQTSGGAQETQYF.

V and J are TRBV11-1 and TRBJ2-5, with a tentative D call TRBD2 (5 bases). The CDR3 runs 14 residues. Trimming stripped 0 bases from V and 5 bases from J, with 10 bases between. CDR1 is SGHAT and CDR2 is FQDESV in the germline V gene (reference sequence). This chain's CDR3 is CASSLAWGDETQYF. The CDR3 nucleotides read TGTGCCAGCAGCTTAGCGTGGGGAGACGAGACCCAGTACTTC. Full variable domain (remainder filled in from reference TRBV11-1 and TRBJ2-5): EAEVAQSPRYKITEKSQAVAFWCDPISGHATLYWYRQILGQGPELLVQFQDESVVDDSQLPKDRFSAERLKGVDSTLKIQPAELGDSAMYLCASSLAWGDETQYFGPGTRLLVL.

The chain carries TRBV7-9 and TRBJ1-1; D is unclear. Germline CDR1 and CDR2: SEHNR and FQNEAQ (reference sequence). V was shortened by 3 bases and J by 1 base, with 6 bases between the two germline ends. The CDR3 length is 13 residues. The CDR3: CASSLVRNTEAFF. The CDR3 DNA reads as TGTGCCAGCAGCTTGGTACGGAACACTGAAGCTTTCTTT. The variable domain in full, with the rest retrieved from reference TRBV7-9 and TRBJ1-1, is DTGVSQNPRHKITKRGQNVTFRCDPISEHNRLYWYRQTLGQGPEFLTYFQNEAQLEKSRLLSDRFSAERPKGSFSTLEIQRTEQGDSAMYLCASSLVRNTEAFFGQGTRLTVV.